The present entry profiles one T cell receptor beta chain with its context. The antigen is undetermined. This entry is derived from a study of T cells in Graves' hyperthyroidism and ophthalmopathy. General study results and limits: Researchers report that a 13 V-J model separated ophthalmopathy from stable hyperthyroidism. Before onset, by a median of approximately 5.9 months, the model predicted ophthalmopathy.

CDR1 is SGDLS and CDR2 is YYNGEE in the germline V gene. V gave up 7 bases and J gave up 0 bases, with 11 bases separating them. This CDR3 is 14 amino acids long. TCR beta CDR3 regions were amplified from RNA transcripts. An initial round of RT-PCR targeting the TCR CDR3 relied on the HTBI primer set. TCRdb reprocessed the multiplex PCR reads with MiXCR, giving one entry per CDR3 protein. The sample holds about 540,000 distinct CDR3 sequences, 40% to 55% seen once. Newly diagnosed hyperthyroidism patients aged 18 to 65 years had disease lasting under 2 months. The TCR sequence derives from a woman aged 18-30 years with Graves' hyperthyroidism. V usage is TRBV9 and J usage is TRBJ1-3; no reliable D call. The sequencing sample was made of peripheral blood or thyroid tissue (not recorded which). The CDR3 region is CASQATSSGNTIYF. Here the CDR3 DNA reads TGTGCCAGCCAGGCGACAAGCTCTGGAAACACCATATATTTT.